The 15 T cell receptor beta chains reported below all come from one sample, sequenced in a study of blood T cell repertoires in COVID-19. Here immunoSEQ multiplex PCR was the method, and the copy in TCRdb shows in-frame clones only, minus some. The sample holds 260,000 or so clones, around 88% seen once. Sequencing input: PBMCs or T cells enriched from blood (not recorded which). These receptors all stem from a woman aged 40 to 50 with acute COVID-19.

This clone appeared a single time. CDR3 sequence: CASSRIGQGLDSGYTF. In DNA form, the CDR3 reads TGTGCCAGCTCACGAATCGGACAGGGTTTGGACTCTGGCTACACCTTC. The chain is built from TRBV18 and TRBJ1-2; 8 nucleotides agree with TRBD1. The V gene's germline CDR1 is KGHSH and CDR2 LQKENI. V lost 4 bases, J lost 7 bases, and 14 bases stayed unmatched. The CDR3 is made up of 16 amino acids.

The rearrangement links TRBV5-1 to TRBJ1-3; D call uncertain. Trimming stripped 0 bases from V and 0 bases from J, with 13 bases between. Looked up from germline, CDR1 is SGHRS and CDR2 is YFSETQ. This CDR3 has 17 residues. The DNA of the CDR3 is TGCGCCAGCAGCTTGGTGGACGGGATCTTCTCTGGAAACACCATATATTTT. This codes for CASSLVDGIFSGNTIYF.

V and J are TRBV28 and TRBJ2-7; TRBD1 matches at 9 bases. V trimming: 6 bases; J trimming: 1 base; junction bases outside the gene matches: 4. CDR1 is MDHEN, CDR2 SYDVKM, per germline. The CDR3 has 14 residues. CDR3 nucleotides: TGTGCCAGCAGACGACAGGGGGTGTCCTACGAGCAGTACTTC. This translates into CASRRQGVSYEQYF.

This chain links TRBV24-1 with TRBJ2-1; D call uncertain. CDR1 KGHDR and CDR2 SFDVKD come from the germline V gene. This CDR3 region has 15 residues. The V end lost 5 bases, the J end lost 0 bases, and 10 bases lay between the germline ends. CDR3 protein: CATSAVVSSYNEQFF. DNA of the CDR3: TGTGCCACCAGTGCTGTTGTTAGCTCCTACAATGAGCAGTTCTTC.

V is TRBV28 and J is TRBJ1-5, with 7 positions matching TRBD1. J lost 4 bases, V lost 3 bases, and 6 bases had no gene match. The CDR3 runs 15 residues. The germline V gene encodes CDR1 MDHEN and CDR2 SYDVKM. The CDR3 reads CASSFGQELNQPQHF. The CDR3 nucleotides are TGTGCCAGCAGTTTCGGACAGGAACTAAATCAGCCCCAGCATTTT.

For this clone: Germline is not matched at one junction end, which may reflect a read error. The chain joins TRBV7-7 to TRBJ2-1, with 14 bases aligning to TRBD2. Germline CDR1 SSHAT, CDR2 FNYEAQ (reference sequence). The CDR3 contains 17 residues. Here the CDR3 reads CASSLGTSGSFTNEQFF. The CDR3 bases are TGTGCTAGCAGCCTAGGGACTAGCGGGAGTTTTACCAATGAGCAGTTCTTC.

The rearrangement joins TRBV19 to TRBJ2-1; 7 nucleotides line up with TRBD1. CDR3 length: 16 residues. The V segment lost 0 bases and the J segment 8 bases; nucleotides outside the gene matches: 10. The germline V gene has CDR1 LNHDA and CDR2 SQIVND (reference sequence). The DNA for the CDR3 is TGTGCCAGTAGTATAGAAGGACAGGCTAGAATCGATGAGCAGTTCTTC. Amino acid sequence: CASSIEGQARIDEQFF.

This clone was seen a handful of times. The chain carries TRBV6-5 and TRBJ1-1; no clear D. Trimming took 6 bases from V and 1 from J, leaving 12 bases between them. This CDR3 has 14 amino acids. Per the germline V gene, CDR1 is MNHEY and CDR2 is SVGAGI. CDR3 in DNA: TGTGCCAGCAGCGGAGGACTGGAGAACACTGAAGCTTTCTTT. Protein sequence: CASSGGLENTEAFF.

V and J are TRBV28 and TRBJ2-6, with 7 bases matching TRBD1. The CDR3 loop spans 19 amino acids. V trimming: 0 bases; J trimming: 0 bases; junction bases outside the gene matches: 8. Germline V lookup: CDR1 MDHEN, CDR2 SYDVKM. The CDR3 sequence: CASSLWGSGGSSGANVLTF. The CDR3 nucleotides are TGTGCCAGCAGTTTATGGGGCTCAGGGGGTAGCTCTGGGGCCAACGTCCTGACTTTC.

J is TRBJ2-1 and V is TRBV27; 7 bases agree with TRBD1. Trimming cost V 8 bases and J 7 bases; bases outside gene matches: 8. Per germline, CDR1 MNHEY and CDR2 SMNVEV (reference sequence). The CDR3 contains 13 residues. The CDR3 is CASFQQGSNEQFF. CDR3 DNA sequence: TGTGCCAGCTTCCAACAGGGGTCTAATGAGCAGTTCTTC.

The V gene is TRBV15, the J gene TRBJ2-1, with TRBD2 as a possible D gene (5 bases). The germline V and J ends were trimmed by 0 bases and 4 bases, with 19 bases remaining between them. Germline CDR1 LNHNV, CDR2 YYDKDF (reference sequence). The length of the CDR3 is 18 residues. In DNA, the CDR3 is TGTGCCACCAGCAGAGATTCGGCCGGGAACCCAACTTACAATGAGCAGTTCTTC. Protein: CATSRDSAGNPTYNEQFF.

This clone has a count of ten or more. The CDR3, as DNA: TGTGCCAGCAGCCAAGCTCCCTCCTACGAGCAGTACGTC. It codes for CASSQAPSYEQYV. This sequence joins TRBV3-1 (or the pseudogene TRBV3-2) and TRBJ2-7, with no clear D. There are 13 residues in the CDR3. The germline gives CDR1 LGHDT, CDR2 YNNKEL (reference sequence). The ends were cut back, 1 base at V and 0 bases at J, with 4 bases in the middle.

The chain links TRBV7-3 to TRBJ1-6; 8 bases are a match to TRBD1. This CDR3 comprises 16 residues. The germline CDR1 and CDR2 sequences are SGHTA and FQGTGA. V was pared by 2 bases and J by 7 bases, with 7 bases of the junction left unmatched. CDR3 region: CASSLGSTGANSPLHF. CDR3 bases: TGTGCCAGCAGCTTAGGATCGACAGGGGCAAATTCACCCCTCCACTTT.

V usage is TRBV27 and J usage is TRBJ1-2; the D gene is possibly TRBD1 (6 bases). CDR1 and CDR2 from the germline V gene are MNHEY and SMNVEV (reference sequence). Deletions cut 6 bases from V and 8 bases from J, with 16 bases between. This CDR3 comprises 13 residues. The CDR3 loop reads CASRPQGFPGYTF. The DNA of the CDR3 is TGTGCCAGCAGGCCTCAGGGGTTTCCAGGCTACACCTTC.

This clone was recorded once. The rearrangement uses TRBV30 and TRBJ1-4; weak D call: TRBD1 (5 bases). From germline, CDR1 is GTSNPN and CDR2 SVGIG (reference sequence). V was pared by 1 base and J by 2 bases, with 5 bases between. The CDR3 has 13 residues. The CDR3 region has the DNA TGTGCCTGGAGTGACAGGACTAATGAAAAACTGTTTTTT. Protein: CAWSDRTNEKLFF.